This is a list of T cell receptor beta chains from one sample in a study of radiotherapy plus CTLA-4 blockade in lung cancer. Profiled with immunoSEQ multiplex PCR; TCRdb holds only in-frame clones, not every one. The sample lists approximately 32,000 clones; roughly 71% were seen once. Sequencing was performed on peripheral blood, taken from a patient treated with radiotherapy plus ipilimumab. These receptors were collected from a human donor with non-small cell lung cancer who had stable disease on radiotherapy plus ipilimumab. Each CDR3 is given with its conserved first and last residue. D genes are given only for firm matches. Not all rows give a size; the values are once, few, many and, for expanded clones, a class.

CASSLSGEKLFF TGTGCCAGCAGCTTATCGGGTGAAAAACTGTTTTTT NA TRBJ1-4 TRBV7-6 NA
CASSEETAGELFF TGTGCCAGCAGTGAAGAGACCGCCGGGGAGCTGTTTTTT NA TRBJ2-2 TRBV6-1 NA
CASSYRGTAEAFF TGTGCCAGCAGTTACCGGGGGACAGCCGAAGCTTTCTTT NA TRBJ1-1 TRBV6-5 TRBD1
CASSPSGQETQYF TGTGCCAGTAGTCCATCGGGTCAAGAGACCCAGTACTTC NA TRBJ2-5 TRBV19 NA
CASRGRRGAYEQYF TGTGCCAGCAGAGGGCGGCGGGGAGCCTACGAGCAGTACTTC few TRBJ2-7 TRBV5-8 NA
CASSFPLWGNTGELFF TGTGCCAGCAGCTTCCCCTTGTGGGGAAACACCGGGGAGCTGTTTTTT NA TRBJ2-2 TRBV7-9 NA
CASSFPGLAGTLAKNIQYF TGTGCCAGCAGCTTTCCCGGACTAGCGGGCACCCTAGCCAAAAACATTCAGTACTTC NA TRBJ2-4 TRBV7-9 TRBD2
CASSQKGRGWSGTLETQYF TGTGCCAGCAGCCAAAAAGGGCGGGGATGGAGCGGGACTCTCGAGACCCAGTACTTC NA TRBJ2-5 TRBV14 TRBD2
CASRRVDRSEGAGNQPQHF TGTGCCAGTCGCCGAGTAGATAGGTCCGAGGGGGCAGGCAATCAGCCCCAGCATTTT NA TRBJ1-5 TRBV19 TRBD1
CASSYQREDYSEQFF TGTGCCAGCAGTTACCAGCGGGAGGACTATAGTGAGCAGTTCTTC NA TRBJ2-1 TRBV6-5 TRBD2
CASSQVSPTDQF TGTGCCAGCAGCCAGGTATCACCCACTGACCAGTTT NA TRBJ1-1 TRBV7-9 NA
CASSFPGVQDTQYF TGTGCCAGCAGTTTCCCCGGAGTGCAAGATACGCAGTATTTT NA TRBJ2-3 TRBV28 NA
CASSTSGQETQYF TGTGCCAGTAGTACTAGCGGGCAAGAGACCCAGTACTTC NA TRBJ2-5 TRBV19 TRBD2
CASSVVAGGLYNEQFF TGTGCCAGCAGCGTAGTAGCGGGAGGGTTATACAATGAGCAGTTCTTC NA TRBJ2-1 TRBV9 TRBD2
CASSFSARQPQHF TGTGCCAGCAGCTTTAGTGCGCGTCAGCCCCAGCATTTT NA TRBJ1-5 TRBV11-2 NA
CASSRSGSSSYEQYF TGTGCCAGCAGCCGTAGCGGCTCCAGCTCCTACGAGCAGTACTTC once TRBJ2-7 TRBV7-2 NA
CASSLTSSTDTQYF TGTGCCAGCTCACTGACTAGCAGCACAGATACGCAGTATTTT few TRBJ2-3 TRBV18 TRBD2
CSISLGDTQYF TGCAGCATTTCCCTAGGAGATACGCAGTATTTT NA TRBJ2-3 TRBV29-1 NA
CASSMPGQENTGELFF TGTGCCAGCAGCATGCCGGGACAGGAGAACACCGGGGAGCTGTTTTTT NA TRBJ2-2 TRBV11-3 TRBD1